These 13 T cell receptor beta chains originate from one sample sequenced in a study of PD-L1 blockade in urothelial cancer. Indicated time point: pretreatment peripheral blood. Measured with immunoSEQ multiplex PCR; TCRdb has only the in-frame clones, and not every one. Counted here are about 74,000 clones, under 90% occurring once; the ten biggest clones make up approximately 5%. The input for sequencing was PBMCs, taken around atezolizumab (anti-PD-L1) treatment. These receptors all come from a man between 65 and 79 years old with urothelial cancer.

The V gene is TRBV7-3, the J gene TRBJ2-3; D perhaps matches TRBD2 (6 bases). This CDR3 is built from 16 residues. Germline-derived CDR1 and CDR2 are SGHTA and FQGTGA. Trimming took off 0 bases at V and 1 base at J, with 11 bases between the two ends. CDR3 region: CASSLTTGTGTDTQYF. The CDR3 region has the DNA TGTGCCAGCAGCTTAACAACTGGGACTGGCACAGATACGCAGTATTTT.

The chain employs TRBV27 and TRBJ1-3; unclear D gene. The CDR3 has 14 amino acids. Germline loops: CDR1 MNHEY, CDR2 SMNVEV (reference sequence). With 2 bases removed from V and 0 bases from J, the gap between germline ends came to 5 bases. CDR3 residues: CASSLASSGNTIYF. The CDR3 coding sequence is TGTGCCAGCAGTTTAGCCAGCTCTGGAAACACCATATATTTT.

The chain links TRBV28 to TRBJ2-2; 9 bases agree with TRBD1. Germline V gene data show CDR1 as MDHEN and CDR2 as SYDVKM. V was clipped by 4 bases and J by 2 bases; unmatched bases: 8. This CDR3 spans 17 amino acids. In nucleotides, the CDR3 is TGTGCCAGCAGTTCCCCGGGACAGGGAGGCAACACCGGGGAGCTGTTTTTT. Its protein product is CASSSPGQGGNTGELFF.

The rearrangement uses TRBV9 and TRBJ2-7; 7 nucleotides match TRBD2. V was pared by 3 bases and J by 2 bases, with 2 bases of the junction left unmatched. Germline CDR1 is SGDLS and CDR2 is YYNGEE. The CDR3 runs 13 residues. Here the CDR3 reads CASSESGAYEQYF. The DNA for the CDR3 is TGTGCCAGCAGCGAAAGCGGGGCCTACGAGCAGTACTTC.

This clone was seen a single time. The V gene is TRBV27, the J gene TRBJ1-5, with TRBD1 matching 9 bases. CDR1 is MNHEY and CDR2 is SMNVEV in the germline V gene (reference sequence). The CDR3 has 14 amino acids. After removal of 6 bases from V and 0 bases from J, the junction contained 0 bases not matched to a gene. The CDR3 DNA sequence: TGTGCCAGCAGACAGGGGGCTAGCAATCAGCCCCAGCATTTT. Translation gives CASRQGASNQPQHF.

CDR3 amino acids: CAISGTELLFF. CDR3 DNA: TGTGCCATCAGTGGGACAGAGCTCCTGTTCTTC. This chain uses TRBV10-3 with TRBJ2-1; possibly TRBD1 for D (6 bases). V was trimmed by 4 bases and J by 15 bases, leaving 13 bases between them. CDR3 length equals 11 residues. CDR1 ENHRY and CDR2 SYGVKD come from the germline V gene.

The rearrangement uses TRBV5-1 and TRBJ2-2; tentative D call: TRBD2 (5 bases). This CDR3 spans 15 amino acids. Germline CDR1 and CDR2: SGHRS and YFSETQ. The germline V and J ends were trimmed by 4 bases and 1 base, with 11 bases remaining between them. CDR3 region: CASSLTNQNTGELFF. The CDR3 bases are TGCGCCAGCAGCCTGACTAATCAGAACACCGGGGAGCTGTTTTTT.

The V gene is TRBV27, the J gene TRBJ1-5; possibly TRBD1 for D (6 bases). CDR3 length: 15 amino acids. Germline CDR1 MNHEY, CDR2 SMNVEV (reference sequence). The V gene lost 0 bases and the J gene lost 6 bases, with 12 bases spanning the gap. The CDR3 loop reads CASSLSAGASQPQHF. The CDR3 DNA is TGTGCCAGCAGTTTATCGGCAGGGGCGAGTCAGCCCCAGCATTTT.

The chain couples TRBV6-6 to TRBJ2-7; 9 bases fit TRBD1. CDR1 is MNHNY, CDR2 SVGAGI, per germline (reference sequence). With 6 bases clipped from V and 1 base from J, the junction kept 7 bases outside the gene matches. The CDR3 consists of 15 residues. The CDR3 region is CASRPPGQGSYEQYF. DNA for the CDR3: TGTGCCAGCAGACCACCGGGACAGGGATCCTACGAGCAGTACTTC.

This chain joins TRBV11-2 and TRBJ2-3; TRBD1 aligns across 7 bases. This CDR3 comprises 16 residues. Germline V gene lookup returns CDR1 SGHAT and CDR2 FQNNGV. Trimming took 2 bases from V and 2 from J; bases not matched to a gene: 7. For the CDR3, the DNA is TGTGCCAGCAGCTTACGGGACAGCCTTTTCACAGATACGCAGTATTTT. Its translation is CASSLRDSLFTDTQYF. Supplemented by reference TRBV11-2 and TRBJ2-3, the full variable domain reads EAGVAQSPRYKIIEKRQSVAFWCNPISGHATLYWYQQILGQGPKLLIQFQNNGVVDDSQLPKDRFSAERLKGVDSTLKIQPAKLEDSAVYLCASSLRDSLFTDTQYFGPGTRLTVL.

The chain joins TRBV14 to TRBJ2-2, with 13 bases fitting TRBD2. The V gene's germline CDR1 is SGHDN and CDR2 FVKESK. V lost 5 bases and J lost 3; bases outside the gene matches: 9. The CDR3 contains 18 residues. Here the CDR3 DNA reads TGTGCCAGCAGCACCCGGACTAGCGGGAGCGGGGACACCGGGGAGCTGTTTTTT. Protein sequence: CASSTRTSGSGDTGELFF. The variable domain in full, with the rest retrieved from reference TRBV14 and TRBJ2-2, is EAGVTQFPSHSVIEKGQTVTLRCDPISGHDNLYWYRRVMGKEIKFLLHFVKESKQDESGMPNNRFLAERTGGTYSTLKVQPAELEDSGVYFCASSTRTSGSGDTGELFFGEGSRLTVL.

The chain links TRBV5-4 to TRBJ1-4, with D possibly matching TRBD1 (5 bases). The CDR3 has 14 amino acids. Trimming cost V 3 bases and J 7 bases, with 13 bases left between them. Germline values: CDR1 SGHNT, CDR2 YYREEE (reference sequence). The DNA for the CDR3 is TGTGCCAGCAGCTCGTGGGGAAGGGGTGAAAAACTGTTTTTT. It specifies CASSSWGRGEKLFF. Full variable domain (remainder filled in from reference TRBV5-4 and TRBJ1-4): ETGVTQSPTHLIKTRGQQVTLRCSSQSGHNTVSWYQQALGQGPQFIFQYYREEENGRGNFPPRFSGLQFPNYSSELNVNALELDDSALYLCASSSWGRGEKLFFGSGTQLSVL.

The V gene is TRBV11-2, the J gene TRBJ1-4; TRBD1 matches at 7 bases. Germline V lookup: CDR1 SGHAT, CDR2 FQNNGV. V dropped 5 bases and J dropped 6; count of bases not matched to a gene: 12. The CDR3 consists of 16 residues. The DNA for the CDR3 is TGTGCCAGCAGCAAGCAGACAGGGTTAAAGGATGAAAAACTGTTTTTT. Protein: CASSKQTGLKDEKLFF.